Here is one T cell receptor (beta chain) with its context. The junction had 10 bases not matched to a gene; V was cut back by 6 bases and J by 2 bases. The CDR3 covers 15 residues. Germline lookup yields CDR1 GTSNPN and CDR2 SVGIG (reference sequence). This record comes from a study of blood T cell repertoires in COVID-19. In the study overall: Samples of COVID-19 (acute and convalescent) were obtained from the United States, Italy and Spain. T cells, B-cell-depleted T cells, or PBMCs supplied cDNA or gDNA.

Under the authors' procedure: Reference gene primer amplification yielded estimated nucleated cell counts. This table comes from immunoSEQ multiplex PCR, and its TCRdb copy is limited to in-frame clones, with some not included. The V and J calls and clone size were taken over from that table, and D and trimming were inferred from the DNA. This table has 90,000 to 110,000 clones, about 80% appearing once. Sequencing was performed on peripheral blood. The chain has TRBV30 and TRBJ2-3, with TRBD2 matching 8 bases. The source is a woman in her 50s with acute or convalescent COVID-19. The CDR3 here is CACVLIAGPTDTQYF. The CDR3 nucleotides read TGTGCCTGTGTATTAATAGCGGGGCCCACAGATACGCAGTATTTT.